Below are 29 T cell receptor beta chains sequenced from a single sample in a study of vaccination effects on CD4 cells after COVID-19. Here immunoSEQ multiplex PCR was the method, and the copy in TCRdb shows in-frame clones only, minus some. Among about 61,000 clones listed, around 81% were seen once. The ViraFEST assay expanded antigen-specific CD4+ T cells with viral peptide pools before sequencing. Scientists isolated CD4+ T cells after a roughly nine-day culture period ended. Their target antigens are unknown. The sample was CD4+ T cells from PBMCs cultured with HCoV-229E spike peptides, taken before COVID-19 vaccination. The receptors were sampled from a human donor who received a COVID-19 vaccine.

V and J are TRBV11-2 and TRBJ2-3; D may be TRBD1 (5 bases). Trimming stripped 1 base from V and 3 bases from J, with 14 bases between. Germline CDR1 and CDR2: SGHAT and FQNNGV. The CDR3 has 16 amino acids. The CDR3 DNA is TGTGCCAGCAGCTTAGTAGTAGGGGAAGGGACAGATACGCAGTATTTT. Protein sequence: CASSLVVGEGTDTQYF.

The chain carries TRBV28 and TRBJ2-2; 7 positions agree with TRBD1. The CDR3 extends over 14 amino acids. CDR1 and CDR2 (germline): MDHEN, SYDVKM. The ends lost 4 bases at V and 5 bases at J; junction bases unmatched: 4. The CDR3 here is CASSSTGDTGELFF. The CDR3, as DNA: TGTGCCAGCAGTTCCACAGGGGATACCGGGGAGCTGTTTTTT.

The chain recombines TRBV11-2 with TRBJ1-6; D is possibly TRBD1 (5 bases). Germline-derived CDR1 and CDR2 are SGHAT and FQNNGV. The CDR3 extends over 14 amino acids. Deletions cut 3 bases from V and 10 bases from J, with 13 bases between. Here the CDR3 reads CASSFGGFDSPLHF. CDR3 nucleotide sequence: TGTGCCAGCAGCTTTGGGGGGTTTGACTCACCCCTCCACTTT. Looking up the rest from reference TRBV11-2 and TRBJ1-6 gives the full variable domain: EAGVAQSPRYKIIEKRQSVAFWCNPISGHATLYWYQQILGQGPKLLIQFQNNGVVDDSQLPKDRFSAERLKGVDSTLKIQPAKLEDSAVYLCASSFGGFDSPLHFGNGTRLTVT.

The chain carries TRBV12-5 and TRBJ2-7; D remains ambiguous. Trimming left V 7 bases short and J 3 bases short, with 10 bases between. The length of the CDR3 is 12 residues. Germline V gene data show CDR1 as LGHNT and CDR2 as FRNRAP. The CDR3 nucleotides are TGTGCTAGTGCCCGGGTCATCTACGAGCAGTACGTC. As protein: CASARVIYEQYV.

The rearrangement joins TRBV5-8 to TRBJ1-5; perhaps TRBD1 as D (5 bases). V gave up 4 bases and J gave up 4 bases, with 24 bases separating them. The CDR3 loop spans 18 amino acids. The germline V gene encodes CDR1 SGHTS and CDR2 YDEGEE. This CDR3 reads CASSATILAGGRNQPQHF. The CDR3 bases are TGTGCCAGCAGCGCTACGATATTAGCGGGGGGTAGGAATCAGCCCCAGCATTTT.

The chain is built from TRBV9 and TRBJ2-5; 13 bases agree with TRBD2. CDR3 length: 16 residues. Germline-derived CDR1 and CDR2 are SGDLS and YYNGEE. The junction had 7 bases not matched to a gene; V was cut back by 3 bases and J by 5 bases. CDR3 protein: CASSELAGGFGETQYF. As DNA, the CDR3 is TGTGCCAGCAGCGAACTAGCGGGGGGGTTCGGGGAGACCCAGTACTTC.

Written as DNA, the CDR3 is TGTGCCAGCTCACCGGTTACAGGGTGGGAGACCCAGTACTTC. Translating gives CASSPVTGWETQYF. The V call is TRBV18, the J call TRBJ2-5, with a weak D call TRBD1 (6 bases). Deletions cut 3 bases from V and 5 bases from J, with 13 bases between. The V gene's germline CDR1 is KGHSH and CDR2 LQKENI. The CDR3 contains 14 residues.

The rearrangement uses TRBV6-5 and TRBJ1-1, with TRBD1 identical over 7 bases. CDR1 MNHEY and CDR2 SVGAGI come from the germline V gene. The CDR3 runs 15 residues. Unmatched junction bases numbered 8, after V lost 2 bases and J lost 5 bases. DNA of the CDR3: TGTGCCAGCAGTTACAGCCACAGGGGAAGAACTGAAGCTTTCTTT. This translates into CASSYSHRGRTEAFF.

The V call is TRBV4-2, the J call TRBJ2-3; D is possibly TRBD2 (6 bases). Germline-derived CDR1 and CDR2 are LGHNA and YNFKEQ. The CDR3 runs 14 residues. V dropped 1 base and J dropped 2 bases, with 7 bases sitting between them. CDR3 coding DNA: TGTGCCAGCAGCCAAGCTAGCGACACAGATACGCAGTATTTT. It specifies CASSQASDTDTQYF.

CDR3 sequence reads: CASSVGTGNYEQFF. DNA for the CDR3: TGTGCCAGTTCGGTCGGGACCGGTAATTATGAGCAGTTCTTC. The rearrangement joins TRBV7-3 to TRBJ2-1; either TRBD1 or TRBD2 may supply D (5 bases each). The CDR3 runs 14 residues. V was shortened by 9 bases and J by 8 bases, with 20 bases between the two germline ends. Germline V gene sequence: CDR1 SGHTA, CDR2 FQGTGA.

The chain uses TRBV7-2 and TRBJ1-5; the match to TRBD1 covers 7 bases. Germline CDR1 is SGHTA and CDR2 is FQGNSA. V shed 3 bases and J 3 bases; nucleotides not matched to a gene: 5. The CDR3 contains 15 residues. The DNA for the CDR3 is TGTGCCAGCAGCTTGTCCGGGACAGACAATCAGCCCCAGCATTTT. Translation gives CASSLSGTDNQPQHF.

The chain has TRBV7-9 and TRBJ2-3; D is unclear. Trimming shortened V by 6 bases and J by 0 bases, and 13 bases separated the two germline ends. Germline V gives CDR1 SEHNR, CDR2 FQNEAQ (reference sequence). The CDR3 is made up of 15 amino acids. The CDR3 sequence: CASRDRLPSTDTQYF. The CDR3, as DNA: TGTGCCAGCAGGGATCGGTTACCTAGCACAGATACGCAGTATTTT. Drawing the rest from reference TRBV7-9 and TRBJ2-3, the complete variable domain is DTGVSQNPRHKITKRGQNVTFRCDPISEHNRLYWYRQTLGQGPEFLTYFQNEAQLEKSRLLSDRFSAERPKGSFSTLEIQRTEQGDSAMYLCASRDRLPSTDTQYFGPGTRLTVL.

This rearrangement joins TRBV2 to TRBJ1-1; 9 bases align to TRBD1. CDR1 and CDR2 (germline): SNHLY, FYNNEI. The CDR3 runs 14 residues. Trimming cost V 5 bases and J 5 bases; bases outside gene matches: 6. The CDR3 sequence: CASSHGTGNTEAFF. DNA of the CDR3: TGTGCCAGCAGTCACGGGACAGGGAATACTGAAGCTTTCTTT. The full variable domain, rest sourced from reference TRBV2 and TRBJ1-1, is EPEVTQTPSHQVTQMGQEVILRCVPISNHLYFYWYRQILGQKVEFLVSFYNNEISEKSEIFDDQFSVERPDGSNFTLKIRSTKLEDSAMYFCASSHGTGNTEAFFGQGTRLTVV.

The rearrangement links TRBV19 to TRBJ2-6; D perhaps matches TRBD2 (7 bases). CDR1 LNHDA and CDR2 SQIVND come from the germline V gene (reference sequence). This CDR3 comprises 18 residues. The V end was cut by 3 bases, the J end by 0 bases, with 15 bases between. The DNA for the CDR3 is TGTGCCAGTAGTATGGGGGGGGGCCGCCTCTCTGGGGCCAACGTCCTGACTTTC. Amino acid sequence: CASSMGGGRLSGANVLTF.

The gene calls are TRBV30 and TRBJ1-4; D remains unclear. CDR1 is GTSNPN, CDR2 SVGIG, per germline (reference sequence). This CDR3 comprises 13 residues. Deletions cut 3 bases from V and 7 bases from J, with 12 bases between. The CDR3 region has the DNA TGTGCCTGGAGAGTGGTGCGTCGTGAAAAACTGTTTTTT. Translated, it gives CAWRVVRREKLFF.

CDR3 sequence reads: CASSRDRGPSYEQYV. Here the CDR3 DNA reads TGTGCCAGCAGCCGGGACAGGGGTCCCTCCTACGAGCAGTACGTC. This chain uses TRBV14 with TRBJ2-7, with 10 bases aligning to TRBD1. Germline V gives CDR1 SGHDN, CDR2 FVKESK. The length of the CDR3 is 15 residues. Germline trimming cut 4 bases from V and 0 bases from J; bases unmatched to any gene: 3.

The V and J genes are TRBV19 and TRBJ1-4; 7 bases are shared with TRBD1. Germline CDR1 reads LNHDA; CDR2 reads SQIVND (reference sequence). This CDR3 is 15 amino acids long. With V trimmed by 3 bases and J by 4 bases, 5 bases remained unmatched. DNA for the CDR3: TGTGCCAGTAGTATTATCCGGGACAGTAATGAAAAACTGTTTTTT. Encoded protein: CASSIIRDSNEKLFF.

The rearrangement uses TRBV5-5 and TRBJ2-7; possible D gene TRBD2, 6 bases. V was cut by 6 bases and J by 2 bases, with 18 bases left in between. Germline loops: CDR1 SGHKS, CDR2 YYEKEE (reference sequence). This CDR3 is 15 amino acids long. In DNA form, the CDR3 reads TGTGCCAGCATTCGGGCGGAGGGGACCACCTACGAGCAGTACGTC. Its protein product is CASIRAEGTTYEQYV.

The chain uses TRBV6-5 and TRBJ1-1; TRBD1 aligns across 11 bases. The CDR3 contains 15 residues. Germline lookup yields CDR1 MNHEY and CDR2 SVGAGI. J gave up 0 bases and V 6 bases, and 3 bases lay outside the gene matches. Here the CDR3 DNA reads TGTGCCAGCAGAGGGACAGGGGGGATGAACACTGAAGCTTTCTTT. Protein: CASRGTGGMNTEAFF.

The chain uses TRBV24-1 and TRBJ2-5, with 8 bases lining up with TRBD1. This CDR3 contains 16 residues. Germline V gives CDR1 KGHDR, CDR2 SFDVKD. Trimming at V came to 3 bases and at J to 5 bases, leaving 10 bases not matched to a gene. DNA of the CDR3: TGTGCCACCAGTGATCAATTATCAGGGGGCCGGGAGACCCAGTACTTC. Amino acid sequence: CATSDQLSGGRETQYF.

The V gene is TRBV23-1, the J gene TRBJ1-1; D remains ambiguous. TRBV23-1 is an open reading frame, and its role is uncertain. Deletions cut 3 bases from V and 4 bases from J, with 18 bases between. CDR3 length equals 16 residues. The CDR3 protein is CASSHVIRLKGTEAFF. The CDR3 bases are TGCGCCAGCAGTCATGTTATTCGCTTAAAGGGCACTGAAGCTTTCTTT.

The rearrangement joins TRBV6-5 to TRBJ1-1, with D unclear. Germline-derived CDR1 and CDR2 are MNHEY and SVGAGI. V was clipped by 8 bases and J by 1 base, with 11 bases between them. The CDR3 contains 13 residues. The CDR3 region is CASGLTKNTEAFF. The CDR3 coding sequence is TGTGCCAGCGGACTAACTAAGAACACTGAAGCTTTCTTT.

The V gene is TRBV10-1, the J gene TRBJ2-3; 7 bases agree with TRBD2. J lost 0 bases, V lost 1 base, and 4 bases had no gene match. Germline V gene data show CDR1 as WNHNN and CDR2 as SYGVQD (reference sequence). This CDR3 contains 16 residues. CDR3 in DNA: TGCGCCAGCAGTGAGTTTGGGGGGGTAAGCACAGATACGCAGTATTTT. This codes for CASSEFGGVSTDTQYF.

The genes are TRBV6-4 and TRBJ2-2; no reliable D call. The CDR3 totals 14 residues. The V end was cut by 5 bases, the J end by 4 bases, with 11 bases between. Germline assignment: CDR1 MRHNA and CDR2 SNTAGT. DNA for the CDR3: TGTGCCAGCAGTCCGTCCAGCCCCACCGGGGAGCTGTTTTTT. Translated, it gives CASSPSSPTGELFF.

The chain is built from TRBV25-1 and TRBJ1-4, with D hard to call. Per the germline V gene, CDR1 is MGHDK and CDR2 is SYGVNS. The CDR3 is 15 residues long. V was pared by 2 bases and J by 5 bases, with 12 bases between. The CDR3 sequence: CASSENPGINEKLFF. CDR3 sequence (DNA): TGTGCCAGCAGTGAAAACCCCGGGATCAATGAAAAACTGTTTTTT.

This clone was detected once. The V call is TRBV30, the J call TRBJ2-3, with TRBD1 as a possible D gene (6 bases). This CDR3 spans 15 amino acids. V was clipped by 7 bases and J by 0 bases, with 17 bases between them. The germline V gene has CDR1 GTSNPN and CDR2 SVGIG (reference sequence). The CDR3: CASLDRTSSTDTQYF. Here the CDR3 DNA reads TGTGCCTCTCTAGACAGGACTTCTAGCACAGATACGCAGTATTTT.

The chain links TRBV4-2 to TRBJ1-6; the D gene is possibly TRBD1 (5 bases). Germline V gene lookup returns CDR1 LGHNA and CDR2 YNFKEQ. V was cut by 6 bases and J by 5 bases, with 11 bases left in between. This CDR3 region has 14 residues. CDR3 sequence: CASRTGTDNSPLHF. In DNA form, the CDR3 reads TGTGCCAGCAGGACCGGGACTGATAATTCACCCCTCCACTTT.

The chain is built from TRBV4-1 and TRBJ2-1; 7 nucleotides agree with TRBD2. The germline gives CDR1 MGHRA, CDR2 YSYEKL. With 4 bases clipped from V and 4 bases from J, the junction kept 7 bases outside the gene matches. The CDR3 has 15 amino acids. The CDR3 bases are TGCGCCAGCAGCCGCGCTAGCGGCCCTTACAATGAGCAGTTCTTC. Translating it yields CASSRASGPYNEQFF.

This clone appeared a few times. As DNA, the CDR3 is TGTGCCAGCTCATGGCTAGCGGGGGCTACTAGCACAGATACGCAGTATTTT. This translates into CASSWLAGATSTDTQYF. V usage is TRBV18 and J usage is TRBJ2-3, with TRBD2 identical over 10 bases. The V segment lost 5 bases and the J segment 0 bases; nucleotides outside the gene matches: 8. This CDR3 region has 17 residues. Per germline, CDR1 KGHSH and CDR2 LQKENI.